Presented here are 20 T cell receptor beta chains from one specimen sequenced in a study of blood T cell repertoires in COVID-19. Clones were sequenced by immunoSEQ multiplex PCR, and TCRdb holds only the in-frame ones, with some missing. The sample has about 89,000 clones, more than 65% seen once. What was sequenced was peripheral blood. All receptors derive from a man in his 70s with COVID-19, enrolled during active disease.

The J gene is TRBJ1-2, the V gene TRBV4-3; TRBD1 might be the D (5 bases). Germline V gene lookup returns CDR1 LGHNA and CDR2 YSLEER. V shed 1 base and J shed 4 bases, with 13 bases lying between them. The CDR3 runs 15 residues. Here the CDR3 reads CASSQGGADFYGYTF. DNA for the CDR3: TGCGCCAGCAGCCAAGGTGGGGCAGATTTCTATGGCTACACCTTC.

This sequence joins TRBV5-8 and TRBJ1-2; D perhaps matches TRBD1 (5 bases). Trimming left V 4 bases short and J 6 bases short, with 13 bases between. This CDR3 comprises 13 residues. In germline, CDR1 is SGHTS, CDR2 YDEGEE. CDR3 residues: CASSVRDGDGYTF. CDR3 bases: TGTGCCAGCAGCGTCAGGGATGGGGATGGCTACACCTTC.

This clone was counted a few times. The chain is built from TRBV5-1 and TRBJ1-2; D is undetermined. V lost 3 bases and J 4 bases, leaving 19 bases between the germline ends. The CDR3 is 16 residues long. The germline gives CDR1 SGHRS, CDR2 YFSETQ. CDR3 nucleotides: TGCGCCAGCAGCTCCTCACACAATCCGACTCTCTATGGCTACACCTTC. It translates to CASSSSHNPTLYGYTF.

The chain combines TRBV4-3 with TRBJ1-4; maybe TRBD1 (5 bases). CDR1 is LGHNA, CDR2 YSLEER, per germline. V dropped 0 bases and J dropped 6 bases, with 14 bases sitting between them. CDR3 size: 16 residues. This CDR3 is CASSQEQGPRDEKLFF. CDR3 nucleotides: TGCGCCAGCAGCCAAGAGCAGGGCCCAAGGGATGAAAAACTGTTTTTT.

The V call is TRBV19, the J call TRBJ2-5; possibly TRBD1 for D (5 bases). CDR3 size: 13 residues. V lost 3 bases and J 9 bases, leaving 14 bases between the germline ends. Germline lookup yields CDR1 LNHDA and CDR2 SQIVND (reference sequence). The CDR3 DNA reads TGTGCCAGTAGTATTCCAGGGCCCTTCGCCCAGTACTTC. Protein product: CASSIPGPFAQYF.

The chain combines TRBV15 with TRBJ2-1; D is possibly TRBD1 (6 bases). The CDR3 runs to 16 residues. Germline V gene data show CDR1 as LNHNV and CDR2 as YYDKDF (reference sequence). V lost 0 bases and J lost 3, with 12 bases in between. CDR3 DNA: TGTGCCACCAGCAGAGATAAAGGGGGTTTCTACAATGAGCAGTTCTTC. It is translated as CATSRDKGGFYNEQFF.

The chain recombines TRBV4-1 with TRBJ2-1; 8 nucleotides line up with TRBD2. This CDR3 comprises 18 residues. After removal of 0 bases from V and 1 base from J, the junction contained 8 bases not matched to a gene. Per the germline V gene, CDR1 is MGHRA and CDR2 is YSYEKL. CDR3 residues: CASSQDLASGLSYNEQFF. CDR3 sequence (DNA): TGCGCCAGCAGCCAAGATCTGGCTAGCGGGTTATCCTACAATGAGCAGTTCTTC.

The V call is TRBV6-4, the J call TRBJ2-6; no firm D call. Trimming removed 3 bases from V and 4 bases from J, with 16 bases in between. In germline, CDR1 is MRHNA, CDR2 SNTAGT. The CDR3 spans 17 residues. CDR3 in DNA: TGTGCCAGCAGTGAGGCTGGCCCAATGTACGGGGCCAACGTCCTGACTTTC. This gives the protein CASSEAGPMYGANVLTF.

This clone was seen a single time. The chain recombines TRBV6-6 with TRBJ1-2, with D unclear. This CDR3 region has 14 residues. From germline, CDR1 is MNHNY and CDR2 SVGAGI (reference sequence). Deletions cut 8 bases from V and 4 bases from J, with 17 bases between. Here the CDR3 DNA reads TGTGCCAGCGCTTCAGAGGATTTCAGCTATGGCTACACCTTC. Its translation is CASASEDFSYGYTF.

This clone turned up a few times. The chain couples TRBV28 to TRBJ2-1; 9 bases map to TRBD2. Germline loops: CDR1 MDHEN, CDR2 SYDVKM. This CDR3 comprises 17 residues. The V segment lost 4 bases and the J segment 6 bases; nucleotides outside the gene matches: 13. This chain's CDR3 is CASSSWILAGAFNEQFF. The CDR3 bases are TGTGCCAGCAGTTCATGGATACTAGCGGGCGCTTTCAATGAGCAGTTCTTC. Supplemented by reference TRBV28 and TRBJ2-1, the full variable domain reads DVKVTQSSRYLVKRTGEKVFLECVQDMDHENMFWYRQDPGLGLRLIYFSYDVKMKEKGDIPEGYSVSREKKERFSLILESASTNQTSMYLCASSSWILAGAFNEQFFGPGTRLTVL.

J is TRBJ2-7 and V is TRBV19; 8 bases align to TRBD1. Per germline, CDR1 LNHDA and CDR2 SQIVND (reference sequence). The CDR3 loop spans 15 amino acids. J gave up 3 bases and V 5 bases, and 9 bases lay outside the gene matches. The CDR3 protein is CASSVSGTGFYEQYF. The CDR3 region has the DNA TGTGCCAGTAGTGTTTCCGGGACAGGATTCTACGAGCAGTACTTC.

The chain has TRBV5-1 and TRBJ2-7; 7 bases map to TRBD2. CDR1 SGHRS and CDR2 YFSETQ come from the germline V gene. V lost 1 base to trimming and J lost 0 bases; unmatched junction nucleotides: 4. CDR3 length equals 15 residues. The DNA of the CDR3 is TGCGCCAGCAGCTTGTGGGCGGGGGTCTCCTACGAGCAGTACTTC. Residues: CASSLWAGVSYEQYF.

CDR3 sequence: CATSRDKTGSGTNEKLFF. CDR3 bases: TGTGCCACCAGCAGGGATAAGACAGGGAGTGGCACTAATGAAAAACTGTTTTTT. The V gene is TRBV15, the J gene TRBJ1-4, with 7 nucleotides matching TRBD1. This CDR3 spans 18 amino acids. The germline CDR1 and CDR2 sequences are LNHNV and YYDKDF (reference sequence). J lost 2 bases, V lost 3 bases, and 12 bases had no gene match.

The V call is TRBV6-4, the J call TRBJ1-1; tentative D call: TRBD1 (5 bases). V was pared by 6 bases and J by 0 bases, with 8 bases between. In germline, CDR1 is MRHNA, CDR2 SNTAGT. The CDR3 covers 13 residues. The CDR3 reads CASRKTVNTEAFF. CDR3 nucleotides: TGTGCCAGCAGAAAGACAGTGAACACTGAAGCTTTCTTT.

CDR3 loop: CASSYNSGLTTDEQYF. In nucleotides, the CDR3 is TGCGCCAGCAGCTACAATTCGGGACTAACGACGGACGAGCAGTACTTC. The chain has TRBV5-1 and TRBJ2-7; 7 nucleotides align to TRBD2. The J segment lost 5 bases and the V segment lost 3 bases, leaving 14 bases of the junction unmatched. Germline loops: CDR1 SGHRS, CDR2 YFSETQ. The CDR3 consists of 16 residues.

The V gene is TRBV3-1 (or the pseudogene TRBV3-2), the J gene TRBJ1-6; D not certain. Germline V gene data show CDR1 as LGHDT and CDR2 as YNNKEL (reference sequence). V gave up 1 base and J gave up 7 bases, with 8 bases separating them. The CDR3 is made up of 14 amino acids. CDR3 sequence (DNA): TGTGCCAGCAGCCAAGGAGCACTGAATTCACCCCTCCACTTT. It specifies CASSQGALNSPLHF.

The chain couples TRBV6-1 to TRBJ1-2, with D possibly being TRBD1 (5 bases). Trimming took 2 bases from V and 5 from J, leaving 12 bases between them. Looked up from germline, CDR1 is MNHNS and CDR2 is SASEGT. CDR3 size: 14 residues. The DNA for the CDR3 is TGTGCCAGCAGTGAAACGGGGGTAGGGTATGGCTACACCTTC. Translation gives CASSETGVGYGYTF.

The chain recombines TRBV7-9 with TRBJ1-1; D remains unclear. CDR1 and CDR2 (germline): SEHNR, FQNEAQ (reference sequence). CDR3 length equals 15 residues. V lost 2 bases, J lost 1 base, and 11 bases lay in between. Here the CDR3 reads CASSLPDTSNTEAFF. DNA for the CDR3: TGTGCCAGCAGCTTACCCGACACGTCGAACACTGAAGCTTTCTTT.

This chain links TRBV5-1 with TRBJ2-7, with TRBD2 matching over 8 bases. Unmatched junction bases numbered 7, after V lost 1 base and J lost 1 base. The CDR3 covers 16 residues. CDR1 SGHRS and CDR2 YFSETQ come from the germline V gene. CDR3 in DNA: TGCGCCAGCAGCTTGTCTACGAGCGGGGGATCCTACGAGCAGTACTTC. Its protein is CASSLSTSGGSYEQYF.

In its sample, this clone was seen once. The V call is TRBV7-2, the J call TRBJ1-3; 7 positions agree with TRBD1. From germline, CDR1 is SGHTA and CDR2 FQGNSA. J was trimmed by 4 bases and V by 1 base; bases with no gene match: 7. The CDR3 is 16 residues long. The CDR3 DNA reads as TGTGCCAGCAGCTTAGAAGTAAGGGGGCAAGGAAACACCATATATTTT. It specifies CASSLEVRGQGNTIYF.